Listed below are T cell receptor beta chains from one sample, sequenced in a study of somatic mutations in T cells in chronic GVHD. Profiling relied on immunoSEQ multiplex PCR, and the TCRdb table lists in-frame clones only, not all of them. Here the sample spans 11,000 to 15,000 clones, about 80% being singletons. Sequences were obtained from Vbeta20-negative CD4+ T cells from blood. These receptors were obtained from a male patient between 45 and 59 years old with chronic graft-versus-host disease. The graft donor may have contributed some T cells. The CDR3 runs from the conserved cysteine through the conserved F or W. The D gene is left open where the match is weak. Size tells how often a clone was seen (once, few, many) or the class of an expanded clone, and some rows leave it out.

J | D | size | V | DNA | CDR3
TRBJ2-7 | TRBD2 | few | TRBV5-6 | TGTGCCAGCAACCGCGAAGGTCTTGGGAGCGGGAGGCGGGATTACGAGCAGTACTTC | CASNREGLGSGRRDYEQYF
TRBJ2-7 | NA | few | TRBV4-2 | TGTGCCAGCAGCCAAGAGCGTAGAGAGCAGTACTTC | CASSQERREQYF
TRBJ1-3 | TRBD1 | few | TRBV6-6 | TGTGCCAGCATACAGGGGGGGTCTGGAAACACCATATATTTT | CASIQGGSGNTIYF
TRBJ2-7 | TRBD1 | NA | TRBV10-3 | TGTGCCATCAGTGGGCCGGACAGGGAATACGAGCAGTACTTC | CAISGPDREYEQYF
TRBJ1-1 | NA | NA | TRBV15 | TGTGCCACCAGCCGTCCCGCGGAGGGGAACACTGAAGCTTTCTTT | CATSRPAEGNTEAFF
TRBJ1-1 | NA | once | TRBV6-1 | TGTGCCAGCAGCCCTTTCGGTCCCCCAACGTGGGCTTTCTTT | CASSPFGPPTWAFF
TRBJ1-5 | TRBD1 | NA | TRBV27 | TGTGCCAGCAGTTTAGGGGACAGGGATCAGCCCCAGCATTTT | CASSLGDRDQPQHF
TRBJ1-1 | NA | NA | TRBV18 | TGTGCCAGCTCACCACAGGGGGACACTGAAGCTTTCTTT | CASSPQGDTEAFF
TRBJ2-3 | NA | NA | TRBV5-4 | TGTGCCAGCAGCTTGGCCCCCACTGATACGCAGTATTTT | CASSLAPTDTQYF
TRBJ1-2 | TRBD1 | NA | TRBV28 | TGTGCCAGCAGCAATGTCGGGACAGGGGGCGGCTACACCTTC | CASSNVGTGGGYTF
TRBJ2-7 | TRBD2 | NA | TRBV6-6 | TGTGCCAGCAGTAAACGGGGGGAGAGCTACGAGCAGTACTTC | CASSKRGESYEQYF
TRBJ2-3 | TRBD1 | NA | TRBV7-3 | TGTGCCAGCAGCCCTGGGGACAGAGATACGCAGTATTTT | CASSPGDRDTQYF
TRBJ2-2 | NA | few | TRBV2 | TGTGCCAGCAGTGCCCGAGCGATTTTGCCCCCGAACACCGGGGAGCTGTTTTTT | CASSARAILPPNTGELFF
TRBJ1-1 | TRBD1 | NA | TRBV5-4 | TGTGCCAGCAGCCGACAGGGTACGAACACTGAAGCTTTCTTT | CASSRQGTNTEAFF
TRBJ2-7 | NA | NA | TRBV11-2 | TGTGCCAGCAGCTTAGCAGGGTATCCGACCTACGAGCAGTACTTC | CASSLAGYPTYEQYF
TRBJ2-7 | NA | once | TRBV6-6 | TGTGCCAGCAGGGGGGGAACCTACGAGCAGTACTTC | CASRGGTYEQYF
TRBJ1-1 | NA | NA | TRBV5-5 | TGTGCCAGCAGCTTGGTCGGAGCGAACACTGAAGCTTTCTTT | CASSLVGANTEAFF
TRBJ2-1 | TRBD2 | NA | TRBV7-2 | TGTGCCAGCAGCTTATGGACTAGCGGGAGGGATGAGCAGTTCTTC | CASSLWTSGRDEQFF
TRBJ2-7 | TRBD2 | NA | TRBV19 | TGTGTTTGGGGGACTAGCGGTTTTAACTCGGGTAACTACGAGCAGTACTTC | CVWGTSGFNSGNYEQYF
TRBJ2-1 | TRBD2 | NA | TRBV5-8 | TGTGCCAGCAGCCCCGGGACTAGCGCTTACAATGAGCAGTTCTTC | CASSPGTSAYNEQFF
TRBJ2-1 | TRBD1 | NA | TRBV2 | TGTGCCAGCCCTTCAGGGGGCTCCTACAATGAGCAGTTCTTC | CASPSGGSYNEQFF
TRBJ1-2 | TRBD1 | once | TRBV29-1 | TGCAGCGTTGTTCCTTCAGGGGGCGGCTACACCTTC | CSVVPSGGGYTF
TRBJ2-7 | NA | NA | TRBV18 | TGTGCCAGCTCACCACGGGGCAGCTCCTACGAGCAGTACTTC | CASSPRGSSYEQYF
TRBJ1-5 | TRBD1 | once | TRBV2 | TGTGCCAGCAGTGAGGCGGACAGGAATCAGCCCCAGCATTTT | CASSEADRNQPQHF
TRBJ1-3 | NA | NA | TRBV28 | TGTGCCAGCAACGATCAGGGGCCTGGAAACACCATATATTTT | CASNDQGPGNTIYF
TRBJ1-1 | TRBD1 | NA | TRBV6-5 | TGTGCCAGCAGTTCGCCACAGGGGAGCACTGAAGCTTTCTTT | CASSSPQGSTEAFF
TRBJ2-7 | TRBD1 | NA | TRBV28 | TGTGCCTCCTACCGGACAGGGAACTACGAGCAGTACTTC | CASYRTGNYEQYF
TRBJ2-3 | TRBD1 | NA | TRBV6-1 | TGTGCCAGCAGTGGACAGGGGTCAGGCACAGATACGCAGTATTTT | CASSGQGSGTDTQYF
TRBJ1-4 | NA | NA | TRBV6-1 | TGTGCCGGCAGTGAAGCGTTGGGGGGGGCGAGGGGAAAACTGTTTTTT | CAGSEALGGARGKLFF
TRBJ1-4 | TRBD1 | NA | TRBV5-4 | TGTGCCAGCAGCTCGGGGACAGCAACTAATGAAAAACTGTTTTTT | CASSSGTATNEKLFF
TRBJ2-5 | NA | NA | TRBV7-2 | TGTGCCAGCGGAGACCGGCTTCAAGAGACCCAGTACTTC | CASGDRLQETQYF
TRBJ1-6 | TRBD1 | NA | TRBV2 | TGTGCCAGCAGTCTACGGACAGGGTCGAATTCACCCCTCCACTTT | CASSLRTGSNSPLHF
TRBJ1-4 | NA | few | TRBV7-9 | TGTGCCAGCAGCCGGGAAAAACTGTTTTTT | CASSREKLFF
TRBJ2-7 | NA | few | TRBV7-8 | TGTGCCAGCAGCTTACGGGAGACCGCCTACGAGCAGTACTTC | CASSLRETAYEQYF
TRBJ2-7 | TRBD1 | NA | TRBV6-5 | TGTGCCAGCAGTTACTCGGCGGACAGGGGATACGAGCAGTACTTC | CASSYSADRGYEQYF
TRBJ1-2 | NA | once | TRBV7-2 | TGTGCCAGCAGCTCCTTAACCGAGTTGTGCACTTTC | CASSSLTELCTF
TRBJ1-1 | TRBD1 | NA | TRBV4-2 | TGTGCCAGCAGCCCTCACAGGGGCCAGAACACTGAAGCTTCCTTT | CASSPHRGQNTEASF
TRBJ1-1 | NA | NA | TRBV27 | TGTGCCAGCACACCCCGTGCGGGGTTGGGCACTGAAGCTTTCTTT | CASTPRAGLGTEAFF
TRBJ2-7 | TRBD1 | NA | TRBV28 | TGTGTCAGTTCTACAACGCAGGGGGCCTACGAGCAGTACTTC | CVSSTTQGAYEQYF
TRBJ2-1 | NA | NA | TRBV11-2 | TGTGCCAGCAGCAACGGGGGAGGGGGCTACAATGAGCAGTTCTTC | CASSNGGGGYNEQFF
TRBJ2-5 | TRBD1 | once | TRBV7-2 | TGTGCCAGCAGCCCCAGGGGGCGCGGGGAGACCCAGTACTTC | CASSPRGRGETQYF
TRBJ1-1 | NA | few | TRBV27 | TGTGCCAGCAGTTCGGGAGGGGAACCAAACACTGAAGCTTTCTTT | CASSSGGEPNTEAFF
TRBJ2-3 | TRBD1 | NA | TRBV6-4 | TGTGCCAGCAGCGCGGGACAGGGGGGAGATACGCAGTATTTT | CASSAGQGGDTQYF
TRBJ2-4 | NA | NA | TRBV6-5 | TGTGCCAGCAGTTACTACCCGGACGGGGAAAACATTCAGTACTTC | CASSYYPDGENIQYF
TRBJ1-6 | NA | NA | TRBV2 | TGTGCCAGCAGTGAAAGGGGCAGGGCTAATTCACCCCTCCACTTT | CASSERGRANSPLHF
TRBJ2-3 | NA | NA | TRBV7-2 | TGTGCCAGCAGCTTTGGCAGTAAGAGCACAGATACGCAGTATTTT | CASSFGSKSTDTQYF
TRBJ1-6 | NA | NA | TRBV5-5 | TGTGCCAGCAGCTTGTCGGTTGCGGGGGAGGTTTATTCACCCCTCCACTTT | CASSLSVAGEVYSPLHF
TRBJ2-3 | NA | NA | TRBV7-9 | TGTGCCAGCAGCTTAGGGCCCGGGGGGCCGGTAGATACGCAGTATTTT | CASSLGPGGPVDTQYF
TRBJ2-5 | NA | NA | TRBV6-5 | TGTGCCAGCAGTTCTCACGGGACCCAGTACTTC | CASSSHGTQYF
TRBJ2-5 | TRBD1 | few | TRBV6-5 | TGTGCCAGCTCTTCGGGACAGCTAAAAGAGACCCAGTACTTC | CASSSGQLKETQYF
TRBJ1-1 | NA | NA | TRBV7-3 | TGTGCCAGCAGCCACGCGGGGAACACTGAAGCTTTCTTT | CASSHAGNTEAFF